These 12 T cell receptor beta chains were all obtained from the same sample, sequenced in a study of T cell repertoires in aging, cancer and after chemotherapy. TCR beta rearrangements were amplified from peripheral blood genomic DNA. A mixed TRB-A/B primer pool amplified rearranged TRB by multiplex touch-down PCR. TCRdb recomputed calls from the multiplex PCR reads with MiXCR, one row per CDR3 protein. The repertoire holds 10,000 to 15,000 distinct CDR3 sequences, with under 40% as singletons. The sequencing sample was made of blood. Receptors originate from a human donor in good health. The donor label of this sample is uncertain.

For this clonotype: The junction departs from germline at one end; a sequencing error may be responsible. The genes are TRBV5-5 and TRBJ2-1; possibly TRBD2 for D (5 bases). This CDR3 spans 16 amino acids. Germline CDR1 is SGHKS and CDR2 is YYEKEE (reference sequence). The CDR3 reads CASSLGTGSSYNEQFF. The CDR3, as DNA: TGCGCCAGCAGCTTGGGTACGGGGAGCTCCTACAATGAGCAGTTCTTC. Supplemented by reference TRBV5-5 and TRBJ2-1, the full variable domain reads DAGVTQSPTHLIKTRGQQVTLRCSPISGHKSVSWYQQVLGQGPQFIFQYYEKEERGRGNFPDRFSARQFPNYSSELNVNALLLGDSALYLCASSLGTGSSYNEQFFGPGTRLTVL.

This rearrangement joins TRBV5-4 to TRBJ2-3; D may be TRBD2 (7 bases). Trimming took off 4 bases at V and 4 bases at J, with 10 bases between the two ends. The germline gives CDR1 SGHNT, CDR2 YYREEE (reference sequence). The CDR3 is 13 residues long. CDR3 DNA: TGTGCCAGCAGCCGGGGGGCCCCAGATACGCAGTATTTT. Its protein product is CASSRGAPDTQYF.

This clonotype has more than one count but fewer than ten. The genes are TRBV15 and TRBJ1-5; 9 nucleotides line up with TRBD1. Germline lookup yields CDR1 LNHNV and CDR2 YYDKDF (reference sequence). The CDR3 is 13 amino acids. The trim removed 5 bases at V and 8 bases at J, leaving 4 bases unmatched. The CDR3: CATSDRGYEPQHF. For the CDR3, the DNA is TGTGCCACCAGCGACAGGGGGTATGAGCCCCAGCATTTT.

The chain employs TRBV5-1 and TRBJ2-5, with D possibly matching TRBD2 (5 bases). The CDR3 consists of 12 residues. V gave up 7 bases and J gave up 1 base, with 8 bases separating them. CDR1 SGHRS and CDR2 YFSETQ come from the germline V gene. CDR3 in amino acids: CASSAGQETQYF. The CDR3 DNA follows: TGCGCCAGCTCGGCGGGCCAAGAGACCCAGTACTTC. The full variable domain, in which reference TRBV5-1 and TRBJ2-5 provide the parts outside the CDR3, is KAGVTQTPRYLIKTRGQQVTLSCSPISGHRSVSWYQQTPGQGLQFLFEYFSETQRNKGNFPGRFSGRQFSNSRSEMNVSTLELGDSALYLCASSAGQETQYFGPGTRLLVL.

This chain uses TRBV11-3 with TRBJ1-1, with D perhaps TRBD1 (5 bases). V was pared by 5 bases and J by 1 base, with 11 bases between. Looked up from germline, CDR1 is SGHNT and CDR2 is YENEEA. The CDR3 runs to 14 residues. The CDR3 bases are TGTGCCAGCAGCCTCAGGGTAGGGAACACTGAAGCTTTCTTT. It yields the protein CASSLRVGNTEAFF.

This clonotype came up a few times. CDR3 region: CAGLVRDNSPLHF. The CDR3 DNA is TGTGCAGGTTTAGTAAGGGATAATTCACCCCTCCACTTT. The chain uses TRBV19 and TRBJ1-6; D gene uncertain. Germline V lookup: CDR1 LNHDA, CDR2 SQIVND (reference sequence). CDR3 length: 13 residues.

This clonotype was recorded a few times. The rearrangement joins TRBV27 to TRBJ2-3, with D possibly TRBD1 on 5 matching bases. The CDR3 contains 12 residues. The V and J ends lost 4 bases and 3 bases respectively, with 5 bases between them. Per the germline V gene, CDR1 is MNHEY and CDR2 is SMNVEV (reference sequence). CDR3 loop: CASSSGTDTQYF. In DNA, the CDR3 is TGTGCCAGCAGTTCAGGGACAGATACGCAGTATTTT.

This clonotype came up a few times. The rearrangement uses TRBV6-5 and TRBJ1-2; 8 bases agree with TRBD1. CDR1 is MNHEY and CDR2 is SVGAGI in the germline V gene. The CDR3 consists of 13 residues. With 3 bases clipped from V and 8 bases from J, the junction kept 5 bases outside the gene matches. Here the CDR3 reads CASSYDRGDGYTF. The CDR3 DNA reads TGTGCCAGCAGTTATGACAGGGGAGACGGCTACACCTTC.

In its sample, this clonotype is medium-sized. The chain couples TRBV19 to TRBJ2-2; 8 nucleotides align to TRBD1. The germline V gene encodes CDR1 LNHDA and CDR2 SQIVND (reference sequence). The CDR3 is made up of 13 amino acids. With V trimmed by 9 bases and J by 5 bases, 5 bases remained unmatched. This CDR3 reads CASRGRGTGELFF. CDR3 nucleotides: TGTGCCAGCAGGGGGCGGGGTACCGGGGAGCTGTTTTTT.

The gene calls are TRBV6-2 or TRBV6-3 and TRBJ2-2; D unresolved. Germline loops: CDR1 MNHEY, CDR2 SVGEGT. Trimming stripped 0 bases from V and 3 bases from J, with 8 bases between. This CDR3 has 15 residues. CDR3: CASSYSRVDTGELFF. Here the CDR3 DNA reads TGTGCCAGCAGTTACTCTCGGGTTGACACCGGGGAGCTGTTTTTT.

In regard to this clonotype: A much larger clone differs from this one at a single base, so this may be a read error. The V and J genes are TRBV19 and TRBJ2-3; 8 bases fit TRBD1. Trimming removed 5 bases from V and 10 bases from J; junction bases left unmatched: 5. CDR3 length: 12 residues. CDR1 is LNHDA, CDR2 SQIVND, per germline (reference sequence). The CDR3 DNA sequence: TGTGCCAGTAGTCCTGGACAGGGCGCGCAGTATTTT. Its protein product is CASSPGQGAQYF.

CDR3 in amino acids: CATSRTNRV. CDR3 DNA: TGTGCCACCAGCAGAACGAACAGGGTC. This chain uses TRBV15 with TRBJ2-7; possibly TRBD1 for D (5 bases). The CDR3 is 9 amino acids. Germline-derived CDR1 and CDR2 are LNHNV and YYDKDF (reference sequence).